This TCR beta chain was sequenced for a study of human T cells and chemical hapten exposure. The overall study: How much TCR each sample yielded varied, mostly because pooled library volumes differed slightly. The study's findings and limits: Those TCRs sitting above 1 in 1000 frequency stayed the same with DPC sensitization.

This clonotype was counted between two and nine times. What it recognizes is unknown. With V trimmed by 0 bases and J by 5 bases, 7 bases remained unmatched. CDR3 length equals 16 residues. Germline V gene data show CDR1 as DFQATT and CDR2 as SNEGSKA (reference sequence). It was the library that attached unique molecular identifiers to individual cDNA molecules. Authors' data handling: With a range of about 23,224 to 690,600, the median per sample was 95,638 TCRs. TCRdb re-called the reads through MiXCR, storing one row per CDR3 protein. TCRdb's processing, not the authors', yielded these V and J calls. The sample carries around 120,000 distinct CDR3 sequences, more than 8.5% recorded once. Extraction yielded total RNA from whole blood (unfractionated).

Sequenced: whole blood. The TCR originated in a human donor in good health. Some clones in this sample may be carry-over from other donors' samples. The V gene is TRBV20-1, the J gene TRBJ2-3; TRBD2 agrees at 11 bases. This CDR3 reads CSARDRSGGVVDTQYF. CDR3 bases: TGCAGTGCTAGAGATCGTAGCGGGGGGGTGGTAGATACGCAGTATTTT.